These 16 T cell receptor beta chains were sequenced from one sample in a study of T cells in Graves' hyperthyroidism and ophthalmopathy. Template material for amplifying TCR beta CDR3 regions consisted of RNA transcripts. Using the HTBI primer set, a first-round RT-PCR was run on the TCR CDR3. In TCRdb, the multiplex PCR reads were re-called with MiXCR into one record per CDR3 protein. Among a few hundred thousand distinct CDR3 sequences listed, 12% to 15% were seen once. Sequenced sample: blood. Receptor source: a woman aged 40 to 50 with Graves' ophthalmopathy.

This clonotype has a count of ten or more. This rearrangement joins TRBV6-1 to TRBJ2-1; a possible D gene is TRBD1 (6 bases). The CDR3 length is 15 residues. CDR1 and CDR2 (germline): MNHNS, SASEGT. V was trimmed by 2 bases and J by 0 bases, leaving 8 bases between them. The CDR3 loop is CASSERGNSYNEQFF. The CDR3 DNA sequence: TGTGCCAGCAGTGAAAGGGGGAACTCCTACAATGAGCAGTTCTTC.

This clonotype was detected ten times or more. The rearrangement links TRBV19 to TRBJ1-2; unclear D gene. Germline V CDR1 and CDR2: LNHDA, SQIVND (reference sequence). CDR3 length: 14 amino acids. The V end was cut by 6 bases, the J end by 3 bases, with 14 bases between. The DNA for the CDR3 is TGTGCCAGTAGGTTCGTGCTAAGTGACTATGGCTACACCTTC. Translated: CASRFVLSDYGYTF. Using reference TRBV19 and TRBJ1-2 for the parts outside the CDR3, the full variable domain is DGGITQSPKYLFRKEGQNVTLSCEQNLNHDAMYWYRQDPGQGLRLIYYSQIVNDFQKGDIAEGYSVSREKKESFPLTVTSAQKNPTAFYLCASRFVLSDYGYTFGSGTRLTVV.

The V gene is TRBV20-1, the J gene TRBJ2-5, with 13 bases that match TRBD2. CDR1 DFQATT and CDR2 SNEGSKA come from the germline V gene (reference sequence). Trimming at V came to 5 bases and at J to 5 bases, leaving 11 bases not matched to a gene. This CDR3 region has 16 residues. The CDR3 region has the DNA TGCAGTGCTCACTATACTAGCGGGGGGGCCGGGGAGACCCAGTACTTC. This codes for CSAHYTSGGAGETQYF.

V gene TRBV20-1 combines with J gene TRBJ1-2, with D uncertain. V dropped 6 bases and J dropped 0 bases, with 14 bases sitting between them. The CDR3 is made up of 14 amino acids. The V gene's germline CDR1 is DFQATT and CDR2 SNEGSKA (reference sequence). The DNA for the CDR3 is TGCAGTGCCCCCAAGGGCTCGGCTAACTATGGCTACACCTTC. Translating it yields CSAPKGSANYGYTF.

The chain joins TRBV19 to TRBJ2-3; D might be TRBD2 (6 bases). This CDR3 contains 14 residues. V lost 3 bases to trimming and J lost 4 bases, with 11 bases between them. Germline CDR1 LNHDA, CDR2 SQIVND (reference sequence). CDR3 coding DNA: TGTGCCAGTAGTATCCCCGGGGGAGCAGATACGCAGTATTTT. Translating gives CASSIPGGADTQYF.

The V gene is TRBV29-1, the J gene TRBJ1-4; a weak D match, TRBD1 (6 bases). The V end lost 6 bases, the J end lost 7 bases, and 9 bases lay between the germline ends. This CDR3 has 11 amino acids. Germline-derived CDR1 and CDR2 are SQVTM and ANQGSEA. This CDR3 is CSVTRGEKLFF. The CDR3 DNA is TGCAGCGTAACCAGGGGTGAAAAACTGTTTTTT. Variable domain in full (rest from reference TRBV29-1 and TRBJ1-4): SAVISQKPSRDICQRGTSLTIQCQVDSQVTMMFWYRQQPGQSLTLIATANQGSEATYESGFVIDKFPISRPNLTFSTLTVSNMSPEDSSIYLCSVTRGEKLFFGSGTQLSVL.

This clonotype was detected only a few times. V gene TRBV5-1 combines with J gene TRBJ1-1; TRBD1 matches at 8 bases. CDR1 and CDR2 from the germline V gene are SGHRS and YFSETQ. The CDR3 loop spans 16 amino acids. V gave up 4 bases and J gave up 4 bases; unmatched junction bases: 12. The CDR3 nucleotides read TGCGCCAGCAGCATGGACGGGACAGGACGACCCACTGAAGCTTTCTTT. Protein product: CASSMDGTGRPTEAFF.

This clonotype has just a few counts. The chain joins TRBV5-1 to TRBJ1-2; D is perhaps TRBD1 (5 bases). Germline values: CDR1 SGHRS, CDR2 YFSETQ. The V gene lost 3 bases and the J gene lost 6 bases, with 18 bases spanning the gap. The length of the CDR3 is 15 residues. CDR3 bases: TGCGCCAGCAGCTCGCCGGGGCCAGACCGGCATGGCTACACCTTC. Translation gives CASSSPGPDRHGYTF.

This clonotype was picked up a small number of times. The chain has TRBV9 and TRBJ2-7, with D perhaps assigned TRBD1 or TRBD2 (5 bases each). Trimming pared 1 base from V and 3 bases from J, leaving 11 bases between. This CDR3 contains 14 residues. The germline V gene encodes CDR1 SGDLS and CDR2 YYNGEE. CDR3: CASSVSPGSYEQYF. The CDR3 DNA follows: TGTGCCAGCAGCGTATCTCCAGGGAGCTACGAGCAGTACTTC.

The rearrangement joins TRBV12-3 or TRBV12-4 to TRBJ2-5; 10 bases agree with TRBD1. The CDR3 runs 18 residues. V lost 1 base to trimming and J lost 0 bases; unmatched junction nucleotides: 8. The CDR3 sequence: CASSLGAGDRGYQETQYF. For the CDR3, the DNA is TGTGCCAGCAGTTTAGGGGCCGGGGACAGGGGTTACCAAGAGACCCAGTACTTC.

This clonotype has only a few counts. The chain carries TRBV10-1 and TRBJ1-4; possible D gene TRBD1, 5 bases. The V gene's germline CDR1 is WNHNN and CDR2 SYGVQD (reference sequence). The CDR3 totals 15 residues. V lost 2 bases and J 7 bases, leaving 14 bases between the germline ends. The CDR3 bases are TGCGCCAGCAGTGAGAGCGGGGGAGGGATTGAAAAACTGTTTTTT. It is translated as CASSESGGGIEKLFF.

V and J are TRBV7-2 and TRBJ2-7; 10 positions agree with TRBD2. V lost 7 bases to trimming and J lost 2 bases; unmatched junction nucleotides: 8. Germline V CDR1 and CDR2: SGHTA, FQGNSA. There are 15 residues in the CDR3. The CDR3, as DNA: TGTGCCAGCAAATTGGCTAGCGGGGGAACCTACGAGCAGTACTTC. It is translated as CASKLASGGTYEQYF. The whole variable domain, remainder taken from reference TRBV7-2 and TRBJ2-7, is GAGVSQSPSNKVTEKGKDVELRCDPISGHTALYWYRQSLGQGLEFLIYFQGNSAPDKSGLPSDRFSAERTGGSVSTLTIQRTQQEDSAVYLCASKLASGGTYEQYFGPGTRLTVT.

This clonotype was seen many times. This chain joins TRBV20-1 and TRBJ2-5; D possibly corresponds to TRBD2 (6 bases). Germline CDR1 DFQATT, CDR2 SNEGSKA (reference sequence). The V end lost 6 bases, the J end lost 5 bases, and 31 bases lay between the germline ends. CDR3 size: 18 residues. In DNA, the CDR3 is TGCAGTGCACAGAAGGCGGTGGGTCGGGGGTCGTATGTGGAGACCCAGTACTTC. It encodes CSAQKAVGRGSYVETQYF.

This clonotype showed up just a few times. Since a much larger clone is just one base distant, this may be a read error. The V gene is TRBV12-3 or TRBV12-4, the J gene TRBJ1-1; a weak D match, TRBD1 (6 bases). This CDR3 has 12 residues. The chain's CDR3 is CASSWGATEALF. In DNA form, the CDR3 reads TGTGCCAGCAGCTGGGGGGCAACCGAAGCTCTCTTT.

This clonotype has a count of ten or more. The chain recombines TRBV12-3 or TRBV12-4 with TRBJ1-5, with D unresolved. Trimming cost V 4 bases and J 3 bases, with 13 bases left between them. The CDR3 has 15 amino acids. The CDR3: CASSSGRNYNQPQHF. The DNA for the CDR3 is TGTGCCAGCAGTTCGGGCAGGAACTACAATCAGCCCCAGCATTTT.

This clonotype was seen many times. The CDR3 region has the DNA TGTGCCAGCAGGATATATGGGCAGGGGGGTTCACCCCTCCACTTT. It encodes CASRIYGQGGSPLHF. The rearrangement links TRBV12-3 or TRBV12-4 to TRBJ1-6, with 7 nucleotides matching TRBD1. V was clipped by 6 bases and J by 9 bases; unmatched bases: 11. CDR3 length: 15 amino acids.